A selection of T cell receptor beta chains follows, all from one sample in a study of blood T cells in healthy people across ages. TCRdb redid the calling of the 5' RACE reads with MiXCR, one entry per CDR3 protein. The sample holds over 1.5 million distinct CDR3 sequences, around 48% seen once. Specimen: blood. The receptors stem from a woman in her forties in good health. CDR3s include the opening cysteine and the closing phenylalanine or tryptophan. A D gene is named only where the DNA matches it firmly. Size values are once, few and many counts, or a class for expanded clones, and some rows have none.

>TRBV27|.|.|TRBJ2-1
CASSLRTQGRGSSYNEQFF
TGTGCCAGCAGCCTTCGCACACAAGGACGGGGTAGCTCCTACAATGAGCAGTTCTTC
>TRBV27|TRBD2|few|TRBJ2-5
CASSSVAGGRYVYF
TGTGCCAGCAGTTCCGTAGCGGGGGGGAGGTACGTGTACTTC
>TRBV9|.|few|TRBJ2-1
CASSVAGTSYNEQFF
TGTGCCAGCAGCGTAGCTGGAACCTCCTACAATGAGCAGTTCTTC
>TRBV20-1|.|many|TRBJ2-7
CSANEGGDSYEQYF
TGCAGTGCCAACGAGGGCGGAGACTCCTACGAGCAGTACTTC
>TRBV6-5|TRBD1|many|TRBJ2-7
CASRPGQASSYEQYF
TGTGCCAGCAGGCCGGGACAGGCATCCTCCTACGAGCAGTACTTC
>TRBV7-2|TRBD1|.|TRBJ1-4
CASSPQGAEKLFF
TGTGCCAGCAGCCCACAGGGGGCTGAAAAACTGTTTTTT
>TRBV12-3/TRBV12-4|TRBD1|.|TRBJ1-2
CASRATGRYGYTF
TGTGCCAGCAGGGCGACAGGGCGCTATGGCTACACCTTC
>TRBV7-2|.|.|TRBJ1-4
CASSSRPSGEKLFF
TGTGCCAGCAGCTCGCGCCCCTCAGGCGAAAAACTGTTTTTT
>TRBV2|.|few|TRBJ2-7
CASSTTVGEQYF
TGTGCCAGCAGTACGACAGTTGGCGAGCAGTACTTC
>TRBV6-1|.|few|TRBJ2-1
CASRFGRRIGTYNEQFF
TGTGCCAGTAGATTCGGTAGGAGGATCGGAACTTACAATGAGCAGTTCTTC
>TRBV13|.|few|TRBJ2-7
CASSDQKQGSYEQYF
TGTGCCAGCAGCGACCAAAAACAGGGATCCTACGAGCAGTACTTC
>TRBV7-9|TRBD1|few|TRBJ2-7
CASSLAIQGFSYEQYF
TGTGCCAGCAGCTTAGCCATACAGGGGTTCTCCTACGAGCAGTACTTC
>TRBV5-1|.|few|TRBJ2-1
CASSLRGAGVFDEQFF
TGCGCCAGCAGCTTGCGGGGGGCAGGGGTATTTGATGAGCAGTTCTTC
>TRBV7-8|.|.|TRBJ1-1
CASSSDRQVAFF
TGTGCCAGCAGCTCAGACAGACAGGTAGCTTTCTTT
>TRBV6-6|TRBD1|.|TRBJ1-4
CASSYDDRAGEKLFF
TGTGCCAGCAGCTACGATGACAGGGCGGGTGAAAAACTGTTTTTT
>TRBV7-6|TRBD1|.|TRBJ2-1
CASSTHQGVNEQFF
TGTGCCAGCAGCACTCACCAGGGGGTTAATGAGCAGTTCTTC
>TRBV21-1|.|.|TRBJ2-7
CASSNPGTGDPYEQYF
TGTGCCAGCAGCAACCCCGGGACAGGGGACCCCTACGAGCAGTACTTC
>TRBV7-2|.|once|TRBJ1-2
CANSFRQVGYGYTF
TGTGCCAACAGCTTCCGACAGGTCGGGTATGGCTACACCTTC
>TRBV6-6|TRBD2|few|TRBJ2-5
CASSYRGVKETQYF
TGTGCCAGCAGTTATCGGGGGGTCAAGGAGACCCAGTACTTC
>TRBV20-1|TRBD1|.|TRBJ2-7
CSAKRQGGYEQYF
TGCAGTGCCAAACGACAGGGGGGTTACGAGCAGTACTTC
>TRBV18|.|.|TRBJ2-5
CASSVTFYETQYF
TGTGCCAGCTCAGTCACATTCTATGAGACCCAGTACTTC
>TRBV7-2|.|.|TRBJ2-3
CASSLGGVWVDTQYF
TGTGCCAGCAGCTTAGGGGGGGTTTGGGTAGATACGCAGTATTTT
>TRBV20-1|.|.|TRBJ2-5
CSGAGHGETQYF
TGCAGCGGGGCGGGACACGGGGAGACCCAGTACTTC
>TRBV9|.|few|TRBJ2-5
CASSVALGLKETQYF
TGTGCCAGCAGCGTAGCGTTAGGGTTAAAGGAGACCCAGTACTTC
>TRBV20-1|TRBD1|.|TRBJ1-5
CSARSPSRGLGQPQHF
TGCAGTGCTAGATCTCCGTCGAGGGGGCTTGGGCAGCCCCAGCATTTT
>TRBV5-1|.|.|TRBJ2-3
CASSLAGSPTDAQYF
TGCGCCAGCAGCTTGGCGGGGTCCCCCACAGATGCGCAGTATTTT
>TRBV7-2|.|.|TRBJ2-2
CASSSRGAAGELFF
TGTGCCAGCAGCTCCAGAGGGGCGGCCGGGGAGCTGTTTTTT
>TRBV18|TRBD1|.|TRBJ2-3
CASSPPGTGALDTQYF
TGTGCCAGCTCACCACCAGGGACAGGGGCTCTTGATACGCAGTATTTT
>TRBV6-5|TRBD1|few|TRBJ2-7
CASSNDRGRFYEQYF
TGTGCCAGCAGTAACGACAGGGGGCGCTTTTACGAGCAGTACTTC
>TRBV27|TRBD1|.|TRBJ1-1
CASSLGTAGGTEAFF
TGTGCCAGCAGCTTGGGGACAGCCGGCGGGACTGAAGCTTTCTTT
>TRBV29-1|TRBD2|.|TRBJ2-1
CSVETGGGSYNEQFF
TGCAGCGTTGAGACTGGGGGGGGCTCCTACAATGAGCAGTTCTTC
>TRBV7-2|TRBD1|many|TRBJ2-7
CASSLEGQGAYEQYF
TGTGCCAGCAGCTTGGAGGGACAGGGGGCGTACGAGCAGTACTTC
>TRBV27|TRBD1|.|TRBJ2-3
CASSLLSGRGPDTQYF
TGTGCCAGCAGTTTGTTATCGGGCAGGGGGCCAGATACGCAGTATTTT
>TRBV28|TRBD1|.|TRBJ2-7
CASSLHATGGSYEQYF
TGTGCCAGCAGTTTACACGCGACAGGGGGCTCCTACGAGCAGTACTTC
>TRBV20-1|.|few|TRBJ2-5
CSAPSQGTQYF
TGCAGTGCTCCATCCCAGGGGACCCAGTACTTC
>TRBV12-3/TRBV12-4|.|.|TRBJ2-3
CASRGRARSSTDTQYF
TGTGCCAGCAGGGGGCGGGCCAGATCTAGCACAGATACGCAGTATTTT
>TRBV10-3|.|few|TRBJ1-6
CAISDPQYSSPLHF
TGTGCCATCAGTGATCCACAGTATAGCTCACCCCTCCACTTT
>TRBV6-6|TRBD1|.|TRBJ2-7
CASSPTGKSYNEQYF
TGTGCCAGCAGCCCGACAGGGAAGTCCTACAATGAGCAGTACTTC
>TRBV3-1|.|.|TRBJ2-5
CASSLTTGGLQETQYF
TGTGCCAGCAGCTTGACGACGGGGGGCCTCCAAGAGACCCAGTACTTC
>TRBV4-3|.|.|TRBJ2-7
CASSQEALRPSYEQYF
TGCGCCAGCAGCCAAGAGGCGCTACGGCCGTCCTACGAGCAGTACTTC
>TRBV6-5|TRBD2|few|TRBJ2-5
CASREGGGKTQYF
TGTGCCAGCAGAGAGGGCGGGGGAAAGACCCAGTACTTC
>TRBV20-1|.|few|TRBJ2-7
CSARAQFSHEQYF
TGCAGTGCTAGGGCCCAATTTTCCCACGAGCAGTACTTC
>TRBV7-8|TRBD1|.|TRBJ2-1
CASSARTGQREQFF
TGTGCCAGCAGCGCCCGGACAGGCCAAAGGGAGCAGTTTTTC
>TRBV2|TRBD1|.|TRBJ1-1
CASIGGQGGWGTEAFF
TGTGCCAGCATTGGAGGACAGGGAGGGTGGGGAACTGAAGCTTTCTTT
>TRBV7-9|TRBD2|few|TRBJ2-5
CASSSPLAVQETQYF
TGTGCCAGCAGCTCCCCCCTAGCGGTCCAAGAGACCCAGTACTTC
>TRBV7-6|.|.|TRBJ2-3
CASSLEGSQYF
TGTGCCAGCAGCTTGGAGGGGTCGCAGTATTTT
>TRBV12-3/TRBV12-4|TRBD1|.|TRBJ1-5
CASRSTGFSNQPQHF
TGTGCCAGCAGATCGACAGGGTTTAGCAATCAGCCCCAGCATTTT
>TRBV18|TRBD2|.|TRBJ2-3
CASSPKGLDPDTQYF
TGTGCCAGCTCACCCAAGGGACTAGACCCCGATACGCAGTATTTT
>TRBV27|TRBD2|.|TRBJ2-5
CASRRAGGPGETQYF
TGTGCCAGCAGACGAGCGGGGGGGCCTGGGGAGACCCAGTACTTC
>TRBV11-2|TRBD2|few|TRBJ2-1
CASNRRGNEQFF
TGTGCCAGCAACAGGCGGGGGAATGAGCAGTTCTTC
>TRBV20-1|.|.|TRBJ2-5
CSAYSGLIEQYF
TGCAGTGCGTATAGTGGATTGATAGAGCAGTACTTC
>TRBV6-2/TRBV6-3|.|.|TRBJ2-5
CASSYGREGYF
TGTGCCAGCAGTTACGGCAGAGAGGGGTACTTC
>TRBV13|TRBD1|.|TRBJ2-1
CASSAIGTDHNEQFF
TGTGCCAGCAGCGCCATTGGGACAGACCACAATGAGCAGTTCTTC
>TRBV7-2|TRBD2|.|TRBJ2-7
CASSLTSAGGLYEQYF
TGTGCCAGCAGCTTAACTTCAGCGGGGGGTTTATACGAGCAGTACTTC
>TRBV4-2|.|.|TRBJ1-2
CASSQEAGINYGYTF
TGTGCCAGCAGCCAAGAGGCAGGGATTAACTATGGCTACACCTTC
>TRBV28|TRBD2|.|TRBJ2-4
CASSNREVLPREQYF
TGTGCCAGCAGTAACCGGGAGGTATTGCCTCGGGAGCAGTACTTC
>TRBV27|TRBD1|.|TRBJ2-4
CATQGIAKNIQYF
TGTGCCACACAGGGGATAGCCAAAAACATTCAGTACTTC
>TRBV15|.|few|TRBJ2-5
CATRAGQGLQETQYF
TGTGCCACCAGAGCGGGTCAAGGGCTTCAAGAGACCCAGTACTTC
>TRBV7-9|TRBD2|once|TRBJ2-3
CASSPRAIREDTDTQYF
TGTGCCAGCAGCCCCCGGGCGATCCGGGAGGACACAGATACGCAGTATTTT